The 32 T cell receptor beta chains given below trace back to one sample, sequenced in a study of vaccination effects on CD4 cells after COVID-19. These TCRs are of unknown antigen specificity. With about ten days of culture completed, CD4+ T cells were isolated. PCR confirmed that the person was infected with SARS-CoV-2 between March and December 2020. Participants each got two BNT162b2 or mRNA-1273 vaccine doses. Sequencing used immunoSEQ multiplex PCR; TCRdb keeps in-frame clones, though not all of them. The sample carries about 50,000 clones, around 70% recorded once. This specimen consisted of CD4+ T cells from PBMCs cultured without peptide, obtained after COVID-19 vaccination. The receptors come from a human donor who had a prior SARS-CoV-2 infection.

CDR3 sequence (DNA): TGTGCCAGCAGCCACACAGGGGGCACTAATGAAAAACTGTTTTTT. Residues: CASSHTGGTNEKLFF. The J gene is TRBJ1-4, the V gene TRBV3-1 (or the pseudogene TRBV3-2); TRBD1 aligns across 9 bases. J lost 2 bases, V lost 3 bases, and 1 base had no gene match. The CDR3 consists of 15 residues. Germline CDR1 reads LGHDT; CDR2 reads YNNKEL (reference sequence).

In this sample, this clone turned up once. The gene calls are TRBV7-2 and TRBJ1-6, with D unresolved. This CDR3 is 15 amino acids long. Germline values: CDR1 SGHTA, CDR2 FQGNSA. V was trimmed by 3 bases and J by 5 bases, leaving 11 bases between them. Here the CDR3 DNA reads TGTGCCAGCAGCTTCCTTGGTACAGATAATTCACCCCTCCACTTT. Residues: CASSFLGTDNSPLHF.

The V gene is TRBV6-2 or TRBV6-3, the J gene TRBJ1-2, with D possibly being TRBD1 (6 bases). Germline V CDR1 and CDR2: MNHEY, SVGEGT. The CDR3 covers 13 residues. V was pared by 5 bases and J by 2 bases, with 9 bases between. In DNA form, the CDR3 reads TGTGCCAGCAGTCGACAGGCGAACTATGGCTACACCTTC. Translated: CASSRQANYGYTF.

This chain joins TRBV7-9 and TRBJ1-4, with D possibly TRBD1 on 5 matching bases. Between the trimmed V and J ends, which lost 2 bases and 8 bases, there was a span of 15 bases. This CDR3 comprises 15 residues. The germline CDR1 and CDR2 sequences are SEHNR and FQNEAQ (reference sequence). In nucleotides, the CDR3 is TGTGCCAGCAGCTTACGCGGGGTGTGGGGGGAAAAACTGTTTTTT. The encoded protein is CASSLRGVWGEKLFF.

The chain recombines TRBV18 with TRBJ2-7; 9 nucleotides align to TRBD1. Germline loops: CDR1 KGHSH, CDR2 LQKENI. V dropped 5 bases and J dropped 7; count of bases not matched to a gene: 9. The CDR3 is 14 residues long. DNA of the CDR3: TGTGCCAGCTCAGAAAGGACAGGGGTTTGGGAGCAGTACTTC. Protein product: CASSERTGVWEQYF.

The chain recombines TRBV3-1 (or the pseudogene TRBV3-2) with TRBJ2-4, with D unresolved. CDR3 length: 14 amino acids. Trimming removed 1 base at V and 0 bases at J, with 4 bases between. From germline, CDR1 is LGHDT and CDR2 YNNKEL (reference sequence). As DNA, the CDR3 is TGTGCCAGCAGCCAAGCGGTAGCCAAAAACATTCAGTACTTC. Its translation is CASSQAVAKNIQYF.

V gene TRBV18 combines with J gene TRBJ2-3; unclear D gene. The germline V gene encodes CDR1 KGHSH and CDR2 LQKENI. V lost 4 bases, J lost 6 bases, and 17 bases lay in between. This CDR3 spans 15 amino acids. This chain's CDR3 is CASSRIRAQTDTQYF. CDR3 DNA sequence: TGTGCCAGCTCACGAATCCGGGCCCAAACCGATACGCAGTATTTT.

The chain joins TRBV10-3 to TRBJ2-3, with 7 bases that match TRBD1. The CDR3 loop spans 14 amino acids. Per germline, CDR1 ENHRY and CDR2 SYGVKD. The J segment lost 1 base and the V segment lost 4 bases, leaving 2 bases of the junction unmatched. Written as DNA, the CDR3 is TGTGCCATCAGTGGAGGGACAGGCACAGATACGCAGTATTTT. Protein: CAISGGTGTDTQYF.

This chain connects TRBV10-3 to TRBJ1-2; 10 nucleotides align to TRBD1. This CDR3 region has 14 residues. Germline V gives CDR1 ENHRY, CDR2 SYGVKD. The J segment lost 6 bases and the V segment lost 6 bases, leaving 7 bases of the junction unmatched. In nucleotides, the CDR3 is TGTGCCATCAGCTTGACAGGGGGCTCCAATGGCTACACCTTC. Protein: CAISLTGGSNGYTF.

This clone was seen only a few times. The chain employs TRBV7-6 and TRBJ2-3, with D unresolved. Germline assignment: CDR1 SGHVS and CDR2 FNYEAQ. V was pared by 6 bases and J by 0 bases, with 10 bases between. The CDR3 runs 14 residues. Here the CDR3 reads CASSTTSSTDTQYF. As DNA, the CDR3 is TGTGCCAGCAGTACGACCAGTAGCACAGATACGCAGTATTTT.

The chain couples TRBV19 to TRBJ2-5; a possible D gene is TRBD2 (5 bases). The CDR3 sequence is 19 residues long. With 2 bases removed from V and 2 bases from J, the gap between germline ends came to 24 bases. In germline, CDR1 is LNHDA, CDR2 SQIVND (reference sequence). In DNA form, the CDR3 reads TGTGCCAGTAGTATAACCCTACCGGGATGGGCAGGCGGTCAAGAGACCCAGTACTTC. This encodes CASSITLPGWAGGQETQYF.

This clone was seen once. The CDR3 nucleotides read TGTGCCAGCTCCGGCGGGCCCCAAGAGACCCAGTACTTC. As protein: CASSGGPQETQYF. The chain carries TRBV2 and TRBJ2-5, with D perhaps matching TRBD2 (5 bases). Germline loops: CDR1 SNHLY, CDR2 FYNNEI. The CDR3 is 13 residues long. V dropped 8 bases and J dropped 1 base, with 11 bases sitting between them.

In this sample, this clone turned up once. The J gene is TRBJ2-7, the V gene TRBV5-1; 9 bases fit TRBD2. The CDR3 is 15 amino acids. The V segment lost 0 bases and the J segment 0 bases; nucleotides outside the gene matches: 1. Germline loops: CDR1 SGHRS, CDR2 YFSETQ. CDR3: CASSLGLADSYEQYF. The CDR3 nucleotides read TGCGCCAGCAGCTTGGGACTAGCGGACTCCTACGAGCAGTACTTC.

The genes are TRBV27 and TRBJ1-2; D remains ambiguous. The germline V gene encodes CDR1 MNHEY and CDR2 SMNVEV (reference sequence). V was shortened by 2 bases and J by 12 bases, with 10 bases between the two germline ends. This CDR3 spans 11 amino acids. The chain's CDR3 is CASSLRFQDTF. The CDR3 region has the DNA TGTGCCAGCAGTTTACGTTTCCAGGACACCTTC.

This chain connects TRBV7-2 to TRBJ2-1; D call uncertain. CDR3 size: 14 residues. Trimming removed 4 bases at V and 4 bases at J, with 11 bases between. CDR1 and CDR2 from the germline V gene are SGHTA and FQGNSA. This CDR3 reads CASSSPGWYNEQFF. The CDR3 bases are TGTGCCAGCAGCTCCCCCGGGTGGTACAATGAGCAGTTCTTC.

This clone was counted a few times. This chain connects TRBV7-9 to TRBJ2-2; TRBD1 matches 8 bases. Losses at the gene ends were 4 bases for V and 2 bases for J; bases not matched to a gene: 6. The CDR3 consists of 16 residues. The germline V gene encodes CDR1 SEHNR and CDR2 FQNEAQ (reference sequence). The CDR3 is CASSSRQGANTGELFF. In DNA form, the CDR3 reads TGTGCCAGCAGCTCCCGCCAGGGGGCTAACACCGGGGAGCTGTTTTTT.

J is TRBJ2-5 and V is TRBV15, with D unresolved. This CDR3 contains 15 residues. V was trimmed by 0 bases and J by 8 bases, leaving 16 bases between them. From germline, CDR1 is LNHNV and CDR2 YYDKDF (reference sequence). The CDR3 coding sequence is TGTGCCACCAGCAGAGAGCACGGGTTTGTATCCACCCAGTACTTC. Its translation: CATSREHGFVSTQYF.

V usage is TRBV9 and J usage is TRBJ2-7; D is possibly TRBD2 (5 bases). The CDR3 loop spans 14 amino acids. In germline, CDR1 is SGDLS, CDR2 YYNGEE. Trimming removed 0 bases at V and 0 bases at J, with 7 bases between. The CDR3 here is CASSVAGYSYEQYF. The CDR3 coding sequence is TGTGCCAGCAGCGTAGCGGGGTACTCCTACGAGCAGTACTTC.

V is TRBV7-6 and J is TRBJ1-1; possibly TRBD1 for D (5 bases). The CDR3 runs 15 residues. From germline, CDR1 is SGHVS and CDR2 FNYEAQ. The V and J ends lost 1 base and 6 bases respectively, with 15 bases between them. The CDR3 is CASSLVGRGTAEAFF. The CDR3 DNA follows: TGTGCCAGCAGCTTAGTTGGTAGGGGTACGGCTGAAGCTTTCTTT.

The J gene is TRBJ2-7, the V gene TRBV10-3; D unclear. V gave up 0 bases and J gave up 2 bases, with 8 bases separating them. The CDR3 runs 14 residues. Germline V gives CDR1 ENHRY, CDR2 SYGVKD. CDR3 loop: CAISESGRPYEQYF. DNA for the CDR3: TGTGCCATCAGTGAGTCGGGCCGGCCCTACGAGCAGTACTTC.

The chain uses TRBV24-1 and TRBJ2-1; 12 bases are a match to TRBD2. The J segment lost 0 bases and the V segment lost 3 bases, leaving 8 bases of the junction unmatched. Looked up from germline, CDR1 is KGHDR and CDR2 is SFDVKD. The CDR3 runs 19 residues. CDR3 DNA: TGTGCCACCAGTGATATCCGGACTAGCGGGGTGAGCTCCTACAATGAGCAGTTCTTC. Translation: CATSDIRTSGVSSYNEQFF.

The genes are TRBV6-1 and TRBJ2-5; a possible D gene is TRBD2 (6 bases). The CDR3 consists of 15 residues. Trimming cost V 2 bases and J 5 bases, with 15 bases left between them. Germline V gene data show CDR1 as MNHNS and CDR2 as SASEGT. CDR3 nucleotide sequence: TGTGCCAGCAGTGAATATGCGGGGAAGAGGGAGACCCAGTACTTC. It encodes CASSEYAGKRETQYF.

The rearrangement links TRBV7-2 to TRBJ2-1; 8 bases map to TRBD2. Per germline, CDR1 SGHTA and CDR2 FQGNSA. The V and J ends lost 11 bases and 7 bases, in that order; junction bases with no gene match: 13. The CDR3 is 14 residues long. The CDR3 DNA follows: TGTGCCTCAAGCGGGGGCCTCTTTAGGAATGAGCAGTTCTTC. Its protein product is CASSGGLFRNEQFF.

The J gene is TRBJ2-2, the V gene TRBV4-2, with TRBD1 matching over 7 bases. This CDR3 has 17 residues. The V and J ends lost 1 base and 2 bases, in that order; junction bases with no gene match: 7. CDR1 and CDR2 from the germline V gene are LGHNA and YNFKEQ. CDR3 region: CASSQGPGTANTGELFF. Written as DNA, the CDR3 is TGTGCCAGCAGCCAAGGTCCGGGGACAGCTAACACCGGGGAGCTGTTTTTT.

The rearrangement links TRBV19 to TRBJ2-7; D gene ambiguous. V was shortened by 3 bases and J by 1 base, with 7 bases between the two germline ends. Germline values: CDR1 LNHDA, CDR2 SQIVND (reference sequence). This CDR3 has 13 residues. CDR3 DNA sequence: TGTGCCAGTAGTATTAGCTATTCCTACGAGCAGTACTTC. It codes for CASSISYSYEQYF.

The chain couples TRBV7-8 to TRBJ1-1; D not certain. The CDR3 loop spans 13 amino acids. V lost 4 bases and J lost 8, with 14 bases in between. The germline CDR1 and CDR2 sequences are SGHVS and FQNEAQ. As DNA, the CDR3 is TGTGCCAGCAGCTGGCTGTCGCGGCTCGAAGCTTTCTTT. Its protein is CASSWLSRLEAFF.

This rearrangement joins TRBV18 to TRBJ2-7, with no clear D. CDR3 length: 16 residues. Germline lookup yields CDR1 KGHSH and CDR2 LQKENI. V lost 1 base to trimming and J lost 1 base, with 14 bases between them. The CDR3 DNA follows: TGTGCCAGCTCACCACAAAGCCAGCAATTTTCCTACGAGCAGTACTTC. Translating it yields CASSPQSQQFSYEQYF. The variable domain in full, with the rest retrieved from reference TRBV18 and TRBJ2-7, is NAGVMQNPRHLVRRRGQEARLRCSPMKGHSHVYWYRQLPEEGLKFMVYLQKENIIDESGMPKERFSAEFPKEGPSILRIQQVVRGDSAAYFCASSPQSQQFSYEQYFGPGTRLTVT.

The chain links TRBV25-1 to TRBJ1-4, with 9 bases aligning to TRBD1. This CDR3 spans 17 amino acids. J gave up 6 bases and V 1 base, and 9 bases lay outside the gene matches. The germline CDR1 and CDR2 sequences are MGHDK and SYGVNS. This CDR3 reads CASSESPGQGQDEKLFF. In DNA form, the CDR3 reads TGTGCCAGCAGTGAATCCCCCGGACAGGGGCAGGATGAAAAACTGTTTTTT.

The chain employs TRBV6-5 and TRBJ1-5; 10 bases map to TRBD1. Trimming removed 2 bases from V and 7 bases from J; junction bases left unmatched: 8. The CDR3 has 16 residues. Germline lookup yields CDR1 MNHEY and CDR2 SVGAGI. DNA for the CDR3: TGTGCCAGCAGTTACCCCCTCGGACAGGGGGGCCAGCCCCAGCATTTT. Its protein product is CASSYPLGQGGQPQHF.

This chain connects TRBV15 to TRBJ2-1, with 10 bases that match TRBD2. Germline assignment: CDR1 LNHNV and CDR2 YYDKDF (reference sequence). The CDR3 consists of 14 residues. J was trimmed by 7 bases and V by 3 bases; bases with no gene match: 3. The CDR3 coding sequence is TGTGCCACCAGCAGCCGACTAGCGGGTAATGAGCAGTTCTTC. Its translation: CATSSRLAGNEQFF.

This sequence joins TRBV2 and TRBJ2-1, with D uncertain. The CDR3 totals 16 residues. V was cut by 5 bases and J by 1 base, with 15 bases left in between. Germline CDR1 is SNHLY and CDR2 is FYNNEI. The CDR3 DNA reads TGTGCCAGCAGTTATAAGTTCCTTGGATCCTACAATGAGCAGTTCTTC. This codes for CASSYKFLGSYNEQFF.

The chain has TRBV6-2 or TRBV6-3 and TRBJ2-7; TRBD2 agrees at 11 bases. V shed 2 bases and J 6 bases; nucleotides not matched to a gene: 15. This CDR3 has 18 amino acids. Germline V lookup: CDR1 MNHEY, CDR2 SVGEGT. The CDR3 nucleotides are TGTGCCAGCAGTTACGTACTAGCGGGAGAGTTTCGTACGGGCGAGCAGTACTTC. This sequence encodes CASSYVLAGEFRTGEQYF.